The TCR beta chain under discussion was sequenced for a study of cytomegalovirus exposure and HLA in healthy donors. This clone has a single count. The target antigen is unknown. 60 Vbeta and 13 Jbeta primers were used in PCR. TCRdb's copy holds only in-frame clones and misses some; the assay was immunoSEQ multiplex PCR. The data hold around 130,000 clones, with 65% to 90% observed a single time. Study observations and caveats: In a later analysis, specific HLA alleles were associated with 15,000 to 20,000 TCR beta sequences at a 0.05 false discovery rate. V- and J-gene trimming in TCR beta was tied to a missense DCLRE1C variant by an analysis performed later. Links to common viral pathogens appeared, in a later analysis, for several of the most significant clusters.

With V trimmed by 4 bases and J by 2 bases, 5 bases remained unmatched. The CDR3 contains 15 residues. Germline loops: CDR1 ENHRY, CDR2 SYGVKD. The rearrangement links TRBV10-3 to TRBJ2-7; TRBD1 aligns across 10 bases. Sequencing input: PBMCs. This receptor was identified in a girl aged 2-10 years in good health and CMV-seronegative. Here the CDR3 reads CAISGPGQGAYEQYF. The DNA for the CDR3 is TGTGCCATCAGTGGGCCCGGACAGGGGGCCTACGAGCAGTACTTC.